This is a list of T cell receptor beta chains from one sample in a study of molecular identifiers for immune sequencing clone quantification. TCRdb re-called the PCR reads through MiXCR, storing one row per CDR3 protein. This table holds about 510,000 distinct CDR3 sequences, about 21% found once. Sequenced: naive CD8+ T cells from blood, with Jurkat cell RNA spiked in. These receptors were obtained from a human donor in good health. Some libraries in this study had Jurkat cell RNA spiked in. Each CDR3 is given with its conserved first and last residue. Fields, in order: clone size, D gene, J gene, V gene, CDR3 DNA, CDR3 protein. D genes are given only for firm matches. Clone size appears in some rows only: once, few, many, or a class for an expanded clone.

>-|-|TRBJ1-2|TRBV27
TGTGCCAGCAGTTTTGGAGGGAGGCACTATGGCTACACCTTC
CASSFGGRHYGYTF
>many|-|TRBJ1-1|TRBV10-1
TGCGCCAGCAGTGAGTCATTGGGAACTGAAGCTTTCTTT
CASSESLGTEAFF
>few|TRBD2|TRBJ2-1|TRBV15
TGTGCCACCAGCAGAGAGGGTATTAGCGGGGGAACCTCCTACAATGAGCAGTTCTTC
CATSREGISGGTSYNEQFF
>many|-|TRBJ2-5|TRBV12-3/TRBV12-4
TGTGCCAGCAGTTTTGGAGCGAAAGAGACCCAGTACTTC
CASSFGAKETQYF
>few|-|TRBJ1-4|TRBV30
TGTGCCTGGAATGCCGGGACAAATAATGAAAAACTGTTTTTT
CAWNAGTNNEKLFF
>-|TRBD1|TRBJ2-5|TRBV13
TGTGCCAACGGCACCAGACAGGGGGCGCGACAAGAGACCCAGTACTTC
CANGTRQGARQETQYF
>-|-|TRBJ1-6|TRBV4-3
TGCGCCAGCAGCCAAGGGACACCAAAAAATTCACCCCTCCACTTT
CASSQGTPKNSPLHF
>-|-|TRBJ2-7|TRBV6-5
TGTGCCAGCAGTTACTCATTAGGTTACGGGCAGTACTTC
CASSYSLGYGQYF
>-|TRBD2|TRBJ2-7|TRBV20-1
TGCAGTGTTTATCCCAAGACTAGCGGGGGGTACTACGAGCAGTACTTC
CSVYPKTSGGYYEQYF
>many|-|TRBJ2-7|TRBV5-1
TGCGCCAGCAGCTTGGCAGGCCCGGCCTACGAGCAGTACTTC
CASSLAGPAYEQYF
>-|-|TRBJ1-3|TRBV4-2
TGTGCCAGCAGCCAAGACGGGAGCTCTGGAAACACCATATATTTT
CASSQDGSSGNTIYF
>many|-|TRBJ2-7|TRBV13
TGTGCCAGCAGCCCGTCCAGCGCTTACGAGCAGTACTTC
CASSPSSAYEQYF
>few|-|TRBJ2-5|TRBV5-4
TGTGCCAGCAGCCTACAGCCCGGAGAGACCCAGTACTTC
CASSLQPGETQYF
>-|-|TRBJ2-7|TRBV2
TGTGCCAGCTCGTTTGGCAGACTCTACGAGCAGTACTTC
CASSFGRLYEQYF
>-|-|TRBJ2-7|TRBV7-2
TGTGCCAGCAGCTTAGTATTTGACAAGTCCTACGAGCAGTACTTC
CASSLVFDKSYEQYF
>many|-|TRBJ2-7|TRBV20-1
TGCAGTGCTAGTGCCGTTAGCTCCTACGAGCAGTACTTC
CSASAVSSYEQYF
>-|-|TRBJ1-5|TRBV5-6
TGTGCCAGCAGCTTGTGGGGAATGGGCAATCAGCCCCAGCATTTT
CASSLWGMGNQPQHF
>-|-|TRBJ1-1|TRBV7-8
TGTGCCAGCAGATCGAGACAGGAAAACACTGAAGCTTTCTTT
CASRSRQENTEAFF
>many|TRBD1|TRBJ1-5|TRBV29-1
TGCAGCGTTGCTACAGGGGGCGGTCAGCCCCAGCATTTT
CSVATGGGQPQHF
>few|TRBD1|TRBJ2-3|TRBV9
TGTGCCAGCAGCGTCCAGGGGGTAGAATTGGATACGCAGTATTTT
CASSVQGVELDTQYF
>many|TRBD2|TRBJ2-3|TRBV20-1
TGCAGTGCTTGGACTAGTTCCTCAGATACGCAGTATTTT
CSAWTSSSDTQYF
>few|TRBD1|TRBJ2-7|TRBV3-1
TGTGCCAGCAGCCCGAAACCCCGCGGACAGGGGGTTTACGAGCAGTACTTC
CASSPKPRGQGVYEQYF
>-|-|TRBJ1-1|TRBV10-2
TGCGCCAGCAGTGAGTATAAGGTGGCCACTGAAGCTTTCTTT
CASSEYKVATEAFF
>many|-|TRBJ2-7|TRBV19
TGTGCCAGTAGTATCGATTCAGCCTACGAGCAGTACTTC
CASSIDSAYEQYF
>many|TRBD2|TRBJ2-1|TRBV7-6
TGTGCCAGCAGCCCGACTAGCGGGGGCCGTTCCTACAATGAGCAGTTCTTC
CASSPTSGGRSYNEQFF
>-|-|TRBJ1-3|TRBV4-3
TGCGCCAGCAGCCACGGGACAACTGGAAACACCATATATTTT
CASSHGTTGNTIYF
>-|-|TRBJ2-3|TRBV6-1
TGTGCCAGCAGTGAAGGACTTTATAACAGGGTCTTCACAGATACGCAGTATTTT
CASSEGLYNRVFTDTQYF
>-|TRBD2|TRBJ2-3|TRBV27
TGTGCCAGCAGTCCCTTCACTAGCGGAGTGGGGAGTAGCACAGATACGCAGTATTTT
CASSPFTSGVGSSTDTQYF
>-|-|TRBJ1-6|TRBV14
TGTGCCAGCAGCCCGGGGACCCTGTCCTCCCATAATTCACCCCCCCACTTT
CASSPGTLSSHNSPPHF
>many|-|TRBJ2-5|TRBV27
TGTGCCAGCAGCCCCGTGATGGCGAAGGGCGGGGAGACCCAGTACTTC
CASSPVMAKGGETQYF
>-|-|TRBJ1-4|TRBV14
TGTGCCAGCAGCCAAGGTTCGTCCCGGACGGCCCGAGAAAAACTGTTTTTT
CASSQGSSRTAREKLFF
>-|TRBD2|TRBJ2-7|TRBV7-8
TGTGCCAGCAGCTTATGGACTAGCGGGAGCTCCTACGAGCAGTACTTC
CASSLWTSGSSYEQYF
>many|TRBD2|TRBJ2-1|TRBV20-1
TGCAGTGCTAGATCTGGACTAGCGGGAGCTGACGAGCAGTTCTTC
CSARSGLAGADEQFF